These 2 T cell receptor beta chains were all obtained from the same sample, sequenced in a study of early T cells in non-severe SARS-CoV-2 infection. TCRdb used MiXCR to reprocess the 5' RACE reads, holding one entry per CDR3 protein. The repertoire holds 75,000 to 100,000 distinct CDR3 sequences, with about 15% as singletons. The specimen was whole blood. The receptors were gathered from an adult who was a healthcare worker with PCR-confirmed SARS-CoV-2 infection or an uninfected control (not recorded which).

This rearrangement joins TRBV18 to TRBJ1-5; no clear D. CDR3 length: 13 amino acids. With 4 bases removed from V and 4 bases from J, the gap between germline ends came to 8 bases. CDR1 KGHSH and CDR2 LQKENI come from the germline V gene. For the CDR3, the DNA is TGTGCCAGCTCACGCGGTGGAAATCAGCCCCAGCATTTT. Its translation: CASSRGGNQPQHF.

The gene calls are TRBV14 and TRBJ1-3; D call uncertain. The germline gives CDR1 SGHDN, CDR2 FVKESK. The germline V and J ends were trimmed by 0 bases and 2 bases, with 8 bases remaining between them. This CDR3 spans 15 amino acids. The CDR3 reads CASSQDPYAGNTIYF. For the CDR3, the DNA is TGTGCCAGCAGCCAAGATCCGTACGCTGGAAACACCATATATTTT.